This T cell receptor beta chain was found in a study of T cells in Graves' hyperthyroidism and ophthalmopathy. Study-level results: Using 13 V-J features, a model discriminated ophthalmopathy from stable hyperthyroidism.

Amplified regions were TCR beta CDR3 sequences from RNA transcripts. HTBI primers were employed in a first-round RT-PCR of the TCR CDR3. TCRdb itself ran the multiplex PCR reads through MiXCR, one entry per CDR3 protein. The sample lists around 800,000 distinct CDR3 sequences, roughly 37% seen once, with 7.5% to 9.5% in the top ten. Patients having uncontrolled infection, another autoimmune disease, pregnancy or lactation were not included. Clinical symptoms, serum thyroxine and TRAb, thyroid ultrasound and orbital computed tomography together formed the diagnostic basis. Per germline, CDR1 SEHNR and CDR2 FQNEAQ (reference sequence). The CDR3 is made up of 15 amino acids. In the case of this clonotype: Its matching antigen is unknown. One end of the junction does not line up with germline, which may come from a read error.

What was sequenced was blood. The rearrangement links TRBV7-9 to TRBJ1-1, with D possibly matching TRBD1 (6 bases). This TCR was sampled from a man younger than 30 with Graves' hyperthyroidism. CDR3 nucleotide sequence: TGCGCCAGCAGCCCGATACAGGGAGGCGGCACTGAAGCTTTCTTT. Protein: CASSPIQGGGTEAFF.